Below, 5 T cell receptor beta chains from the same sample are listed, as sequenced in a study of blood T cell repertoires in COVID-19. TCRdb keeps only in-frame clones here, not all; method: immunoSEQ multiplex PCR. The repertoire holds 120,000 or so clones, around 76% seen once, with more than 5.5% in the top ten. Specimen: peripheral blood. These receptors came from a man aged 55-75 years with acute or convalescent COVID-19.

The V gene is TRBV7-3, the J gene TRBJ2-1; TRBD2 matches 8 bases. Germline assignment: CDR1 SGHTA and CDR2 FQGTGA. Trimming cost V 5 bases and J 1 base; bases outside gene matches: 7. The CDR3 totals 16 residues. CDR3 loop: CASSPPERGSYNEQFF. CDR3 in DNA: TGTGCCAGCAGCCCACCAGAGCGGGGGTCCTACAATGAGCAGTTCTTC.

This chain connects TRBV11-2 to TRBJ2-3, with 7 bases fitting TRBD2. The J segment lost 1 base and the V segment lost 1 base, leaving 2 bases of the junction unmatched. This CDR3 region has 15 residues. The germline V gene encodes CDR1 SGHAT and CDR2 FQNNGV. CDR3 region: CASSLGSGGTDTQYF. The CDR3 region has the DNA TGTGCCAGCAGCTTAGGCAGCGGGGGCACAGATACGCAGTATTTT.

The rearrangement links TRBV7-2 to TRBJ2-3; no firm D call. Trimming removed 4 bases at V and 6 bases at J, with 8 bases between. The germline V gene has CDR1 SGHTA and CDR2 FQGNSA. CDR3 size: 12 residues. The DNA of the CDR3 is TGTGCCAGCAGCTGGGCCGTGGATACGCAGTATTTT. Encoded protein: CASSWAVDTQYF.

The chain has TRBV6-4 and TRBJ1-4, with a weak D call TRBD1 (5 bases). The CDR3 length is 15 residues. V lost 6 bases and J lost 7, with 18 bases in between. The germline V gene encodes CDR1 MRHNA and CDR2 SNTAGT. CDR3 bases: TGTGCCAGCAGGGCAGGGAACGGGCCCGGTGAAAAACTGTTTTTT. The encoded protein is CASRAGNGPGEKLFF.

CDR3 residues: CSVGDRQAKNIQYF. CDR3 coding DNA: TGCAGCGTTGGAGACAGGCAGGCCAAAAACATTCAGTACTTC. The chain has TRBV29-1 and TRBJ2-4; possibly TRBD1 for D (6 bases). The V end lost 4 bases, the J end lost 1 base, and 11 bases lay between the germline ends. This CDR3 contains 14 residues. CDR1 is SQVTM, CDR2 ANQGSEA, per germline.